What follows are 32 T cell receptor beta chains derived from one specimen sequenced in a study of blood T cell repertoires in COVID-19. Clones were sequenced by immunoSEQ multiplex PCR, and TCRdb holds only the in-frame ones, with some missing. The table includes 440,000 or so clones, approximately 90% detected once. The sample consisted of peripheral blood. The receptors shown here come from a woman in her thirties or forties with COVID-19, enrolled during active disease.

The gene calls are TRBV9 and TRBJ2-2; D remains ambiguous. Trimming cost V 4 bases and J 0 bases, with 10 bases left between them. The CDR3 extends over 15 amino acids. CDR1 is SGDLS and CDR2 is YYNGEE in the germline V gene. The CDR3 reads CASSPHLPNTGELFF. The CDR3 coding sequence is TGTGCCAGCAGCCCACACCTTCCGAACACCGGGGAGCTGTTTTTT.

V and J are TRBV5-1 and TRBJ2-3; perhaps TRBD2 as D (7 bases). This CDR3 spans 17 amino acids. The V and J ends lost 4 bases and 0 bases respectively, with 18 bases between them. CDR1 and CDR2 from the germline V gene are SGHRS and YFSETQ. The CDR3 spells CASSPRGGRTSTDTQYF. CDR3 nucleotide sequence: TGCGCCAGCAGCCCGAGGGGGGGACGAACTAGCACAGATACGCAGTATTTT.

The genes are TRBV29-1 and TRBJ2-1; 8 nucleotides match TRBD2. This CDR3 spans 15 amino acids. The germline V gene has CDR1 SQVTM and CDR2 ANQGSEA. After removal of 3 bases from V and 15 bases from J, the junction contained 19 bases not matched to a gene. As DNA, the CDR3 is TGCAGCGTTGAGCCCCCTCGGACTAGCCGTCCTAATCCGTTCTTC. Its translation: CSVEPPRTSRPNPFF.

This sequence joins TRBV6-8 and TRBJ1-5; TRBD1 might be the D (5 bases). The V end lost 6 bases, the J end lost 0 bases, and 9 bases lay between the germline ends. This CDR3 comprises 14 residues. CDR1 MNHGY and CDR2 SAAAGT come from the germline V gene. The CDR3 nucleotides are TGTGCCAGCAGCAACAGGAGTAGCAATCAGCCCCAGCATTTT. It is translated as CASSNRSSNQPQHF.

CDR3 protein: CASSWTGGEETQYF. CDR3 sequence (DNA): TGTGCCAGCAGTTGGACAGGGGGCGAAGAGACCCAGTACTTC. This rearrangement joins TRBV6-1 to TRBJ2-5, with TRBD1 matching 11 bases. The CDR3 contains 14 residues. J was trimmed by 3 bases and V by 5 bases; bases with no gene match: 2. The germline gives CDR1 MNHNS, CDR2 SASEGT.

This chain joins TRBV7-9 and TRBJ2-1; 9 bases are a match to TRBD1. The J segment lost 2 bases and the V segment lost 4 bases, leaving 3 bases of the junction unmatched. Germline CDR1 and CDR2: SEHNR and FQNEAQ (reference sequence). This CDR3 has 15 residues. CDR3 bases: TGTGCCAGCAGCTCCTACAGGGGGCCCTACAATGAGCAGTTCTTC. This codes for CASSSYRGPYNEQFF.

The V call is TRBV18, the J call TRBJ1-1, with D uncertain. Germline-derived CDR1 and CDR2 are KGHSH and LQKENI. V was clipped by 1 base and J by 1 base, with 7 bases between them. The CDR3 extends over 14 amino acids. In DNA, the CDR3 is TGTGCCAGCTCACCACGGAGGGAGAACACTGAAGCTTTCTTT. Translated: CASSPRRENTEAFF.

This chain's CDR3 is CASSLSGSYSSYEQYF. CDR3 sequence (DNA): TGTGCCAGCAGTTTATCGGGCTCCTACAGCTCCTACGAGCAGTACTTC. V usage is TRBV27 and J usage is TRBJ2-7; D remains ambiguous. This CDR3 contains 16 residues. CDR1 is MNHEY and CDR2 is SMNVEV in the germline V gene (reference sequence). The V end lost 0 bases, the J end lost 0 bases, and 12 bases lay between the germline ends.

This clone was found a few times. The rearrangement links TRBV25-1 to TRBJ1-1, with TRBD1 matching 7 bases. The CDR3 spans 12 residues. Germline CDR1 and CDR2: MGHDK and SYGVNS. Trimming cost V 8 bases and J 1 base; bases outside gene matches: 1. CDR3 amino acids: CASRTGNTEAFF. CDR3 sequence (DNA): TGTGCCAGCCGGACAGGGAACACTGAAGCTTTCTTT.

The genes are TRBV2 and TRBJ2-7; 7 bases map to TRBD2. Trimming took 11 bases from V and 6 from J; bases not matched to a gene: 10. The germline V gene has CDR1 SNHLY and CDR2 FYNNEI. This CDR3 has 12 amino acids. The CDR3 DNA sequence: TGTGCCGATCGGGGGGAGCGATCCGAGCAGTACTTC. Its translation is CADRGERSEQYF.

This clone was detected only once. The CDR3: CASSQDIRIQTNTEAFF. In DNA, the CDR3 is TGTGCCAGCAGCCAAGATATTAGGATACAGACGAACACTGAAGCTTTCTTT. The chain has TRBV3-1 (or the pseudogene TRBV3-2) and TRBJ1-1, with D unclear. The CDR3 covers 17 residues. V was clipped by 0 bases and J by 1 base, with 15 bases between them. Per the germline V gene, CDR1 is LGHDT and CDR2 is YNNKEL (reference sequence).

This CDR3 is CASSGTGFRHYGYTF. The CDR3 DNA follows: TGTGCCAGCAGCGGGACAGGGTTTCGTCACTATGGCTACACCTTC. V gene TRBV6-5 combines with J gene TRBJ1-2; 9 nucleotides agree with TRBD1. Looked up from germline, CDR1 is MNHEY and CDR2 is SVGAGI. The V segment lost 6 bases and the J segment 3 bases; nucleotides outside the gene matches: 8. CDR3 length: 15 amino acids.

This chain connects TRBV5-4 to TRBJ2-1; D is unclear. V shed 4 bases and J shed 0 bases, with 17 bases lying between them. The CDR3 runs to 17 residues. Germline CDR1 is SGHNT and CDR2 is YYREEE (reference sequence). For the CDR3, the DNA is TGTGCCAGCAGCCCTGCCGTGCTTAGGAGCTCCTACAATGAGCAGTTCTTC. Its protein is CASSPAVLRSSYNEQFF.

V is TRBV29-1 and J is TRBJ2-1; 10 bases are shared with TRBD2. Trimming at V came to 6 bases and at J to 8 bases, leaving 13 bases not matched to a gene. Germline-derived CDR1 and CDR2 are SQVTM and ANQGSEA. The CDR3 runs to 15 residues. The CDR3 region is CSVDNLSGRADEQFF. The CDR3 coding sequence is TGCAGCGTCGATAACTTAAGCGGGAGGGCCGATGAGCAGTTCTTC.

The gene calls are TRBV28 and TRBJ1-3, with a possible D match to TRBD1 (5 bases). Germline V gives CDR1 MDHEN, CDR2 SYDVKM. The CDR3 sequence is 14 residues long. Trimming pared 6 bases from V and 4 bases from J, leaving 13 bases between. The CDR3 region is CASRPPGYGNTIYF. The CDR3 DNA reads as TGTGCCAGCAGGCCCCCAGGGTACGGAAACACCATATATTTT.

This sequence joins TRBV6-6 and TRBJ2-7, with 8 bases identical to TRBD2. In germline, CDR1 is MNHNY, CDR2 SVGAGI (reference sequence). Trimming took 6 bases from V and 0 from J; bases not matched to a gene: 4. The length of the CDR3 is 14 residues. This CDR3 is CASRTSAGSYEQYF. DNA of the CDR3: TGTGCCAGCAGGACTAGCGCGGGCTCCTACGAGCAGTACTTC.

The chain uses TRBV19 and TRBJ2-1, with D unclear. This CDR3 region has 16 residues. Germline CDR1 and CDR2: LNHDA and SQIVND (reference sequence). Trimming stripped 1 base from V and 2 bases from J, with 12 bases between. CDR3 in amino acids: CASSIVGGITYNEQFF. The CDR3 bases are TGTGCCAGTAGTATAGTAGGCGGAATTACCTACAATGAGCAGTTCTTC.

The V and J genes are TRBV5-6 and TRBJ1-2; 9 nucleotides agree with TRBD1. The CDR3 covers 13 residues. V was clipped by 4 bases and J by 7 bases; unmatched bases: 5. The germline V gene has CDR1 SGHDT and CDR2 YYEEEE. CDR3 amino acids: CASSPGTGFGYTF. The CDR3 DNA sequence: TGTGCCAGCAGCCCTGGGACAGGGTTTGGCTACACCTTC.

Points on this clone: Other nucleotide sequences from this sample produce the same CDR3. J is TRBJ1-1 and V is TRBV6-2 or TRBV6-3; D remains unclear. The CDR3 contains 12 residues. Germline CDR1 reads MNHEY; CDR2 reads SVGEGT. The V end was cut by 6 bases, the J end by 1 base, with 6 bases between. For the CDR3, the DNA is TGTGCCAGCAGCCTACAGAACACTGAAGCTTTCTTT. It specifies CASSLQNTEAFF.

The V call is TRBV30, the J call TRBJ1-1; D is uncertain. The V end lost 4 bases, the J end lost 3 bases, and 9 bases lay between the germline ends. Germline loops: CDR1 GTSNPN, CDR2 SVGIG (reference sequence). The length of the CDR3 is 12 residues. This CDR3 is CAWTLRDTEAFF. As DNA, the CDR3 is TGTGCCTGGACCCTTCGGGACACTGAAGCTTTCTTT.

The chain couples TRBV7-2 to TRBJ1-2; no clear D gene. The V gene's germline CDR1 is SGHTA and CDR2 FQGNSA. The ends were cut back, 2 bases at V and 6 bases at J, with 10 bases in the middle. This CDR3 is built from 13 residues. The CDR3 sequence is CASSLSALDGYTF. The CDR3 DNA follows: TGTGCCAGCAGCTTATCGGCTCTAGATGGCTACACCTTC.

The CDR3 DNA follows: TGTGCCAGCAGCGTTTCTACGCTCTCGAACACCGGGGAGCTGTTTTTT. Translation: CASSVSTLSNTGELFF. The V and J genes are TRBV9 and TRBJ2-2; D uncertain. In germline, CDR1 is SGDLS, CDR2 YYNGEE. The CDR3 is made up of 16 amino acids. V was trimmed by 2 bases and J by 0 bases, leaving 11 bases between them.

The chain employs TRBV7-8 and TRBJ1-2; 7 nucleotides align to TRBD1. The CDR3 runs to 13 residues. Germline V gene sequence: CDR1 SGHVS, CDR2 FQNEAQ. V dropped 3 bases and J dropped 8; count of bases not matched to a gene: 6. This CDR3 reads CASSFDREVGYTF. The CDR3 DNA sequence: TGTGCCAGCAGCTTCGACAGGGAGGTGGGCTACACCTTC.

The gene calls are TRBV7-3 and TRBJ2-4, with a possible D match to TRBD1 (5 bases). Germline CDR1 reads SGHTA; CDR2 reads FQGTGA. V was pared by 5 bases and J by 2 bases, with 13 bases between. This CDR3 has 15 amino acids. DNA for the CDR3: TGTGCCAGCAGCACTTATAGGGGTTCCAAAAACATTCAGTACTTC. As protein: CASSTYRGSKNIQYF.

This chain connects TRBV30 to TRBJ1-6; D not certain. CDR3 size: 12 residues. Germline lookup yields CDR1 GTSNPN and CDR2 SVGIG (reference sequence). V was trimmed by 2 bases and J by 15 bases, leaving 14 bases between them. This chain's CDR3 is CAWSRGSHVLHF. As DNA, the CDR3 is TGTGCCTGGAGTCGGGGATCACATGTCCTCCACTTT.

The gene calls are TRBV10-3 and TRBJ2-7; 7 nucleotides match TRBD1. This CDR3 is 13 amino acids long. CDR1 and CDR2 (germline): ENHRY, SYGVKD. With V trimmed by 9 bases and J by 2 bases, 7 bases remained unmatched. The CDR3 loop reads CAIGQAKTYEQYF. CDR3 bases: TGTGCCATAGGACAGGCTAAAACCTACGAGCAGTACTTC.

CDR3 bases: TGTGCCAGCAGTCCGATCAGGGGGCCCTACGAGCAGTACTTC. Residues: CASSPIRGPYEQYF. The rearrangement joins TRBV7-9 to TRBJ2-7, with 8 positions matching TRBD1. V shed 6 bases, J shed 2 bases, and the junction held 6 bases outside the gene matches. CDR1 and CDR2 from the germline V gene are SEHNR and FQNEAQ (reference sequence). This CDR3 region has 14 residues.

This clone was counted between two and nine times. The chain employs TRBV4-1 and TRBJ1-1; perhaps TRBD1 as D (5 bases). Per the germline V gene, CDR1 is MGHRA and CDR2 is YSYEKL. Trimming removed 1 base at V and 11 bases at J, with 14 bases between. The CDR3 contains 13 residues. CDR3 bases: TGCGCCAGCAGCCAAGGGGGCCGTGGGCTGGCTTTCTTT. It codes for CASSQGGRGLAFF.

The rearrangement uses TRBV6-6 and TRBJ1-2, with 9 bases lining up with TRBD1. V lost 0 bases and J lost 6; bases outside the gene matches: 2. CDR3 size: 14 residues. Germline-derived CDR1 and CDR2 are MNHNY and SVGAGI (reference sequence). CDR3 protein: CASSYSGQGNGYTF. The CDR3 region has the DNA TGTGCCAGCAGTTACTCGGGACAGGGCAATGGCTACACCTTC.

This chain joins TRBV6-1 and TRBJ2-3; 10 bases line up with TRBD2. The CDR3 is made up of 17 amino acids. Trimming at V came to 4 bases and at J to 1 base, leaving 8 bases not matched to a gene. The germline V gene has CDR1 MNHNS and CDR2 SASEGT. Here the CDR3 DNA reads TGTGCCAGCAGTGCGCTAGCGGGAGAGAGGCGCACAGATACGCAGTATTTT. Translation gives CASSALAGERRTDTQYF.

J is TRBJ1-2 and V is TRBV28, with D perhaps matching TRBD1 (6 bases). V lost 0 bases, J lost 8 bases, and 13 bases lay in between. Germline V gene lookup returns CDR1 MDHEN and CDR2 SYDVKM. The CDR3 is 14 residues long. CDR3 residues: CASSLWQGKGGYTF. The CDR3 nucleotides are TGTGCCAGCAGTTTATGGCAGGGGAAAGGGGGCTACACCTTC.

The chain recombines TRBV6-4 with TRBJ1-6; maybe TRBD1 (6 bases). V was shortened by 6 bases and J by 7 bases, with 16 bases between the two germline ends. The length of the CDR3 is 15 residues. Germline V gene lookup returns CDR1 MRHNA and CDR2 SNTAGT. The DNA for the CDR3 is TGTGCCAGCAGACTCAGTCAGGGGAAGAATTCACCCCTCCACTTT. Translated, it gives CASRLSQGKNSPLHF.